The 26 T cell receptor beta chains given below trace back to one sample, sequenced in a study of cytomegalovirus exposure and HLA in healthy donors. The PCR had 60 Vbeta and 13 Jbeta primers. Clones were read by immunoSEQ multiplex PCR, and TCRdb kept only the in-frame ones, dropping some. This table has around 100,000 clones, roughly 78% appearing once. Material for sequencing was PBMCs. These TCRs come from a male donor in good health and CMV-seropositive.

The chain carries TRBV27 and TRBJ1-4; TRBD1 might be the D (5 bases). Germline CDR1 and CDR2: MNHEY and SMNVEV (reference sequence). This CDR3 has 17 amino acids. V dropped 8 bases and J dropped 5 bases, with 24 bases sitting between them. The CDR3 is CASLPAGPAYFNEKLFF. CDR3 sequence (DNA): TGTGCCAGCCTTCCGGCGGGGCCAGCCTATTTCAATGAAAAACTGTTTTTT.

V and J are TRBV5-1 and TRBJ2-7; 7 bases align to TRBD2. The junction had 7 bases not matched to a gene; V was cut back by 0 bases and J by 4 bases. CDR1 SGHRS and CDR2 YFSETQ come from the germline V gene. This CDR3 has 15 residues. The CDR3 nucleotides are TGCGCCAGCAGCTTGGGTGGCGGGAGAACGTACGAGCAGTACTTC. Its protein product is CASSLGGGRTYEQYF.

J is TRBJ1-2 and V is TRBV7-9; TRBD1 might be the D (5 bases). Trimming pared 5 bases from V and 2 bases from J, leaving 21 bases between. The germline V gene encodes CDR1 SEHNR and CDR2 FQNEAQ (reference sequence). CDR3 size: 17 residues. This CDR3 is CASSTQAGETDNYGYTF. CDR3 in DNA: TGTGCCAGCAGCACACAGGCCGGAGAGACAGACAACTATGGCTACACCTTC.

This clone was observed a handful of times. As DNA, the CDR3 is TGTGCCAGCAGAACGGCGCCCGGGAGGGATCAGCCCCAGCATTTT. Protein product: CASRTAPGRDQPQHF. V usage is TRBV6-6 and J usage is TRBJ1-5; D gene unclear. This CDR3 contains 15 residues. V lost 6 bases, J lost 5 bases, and 17 bases lay in between. The germline V gene encodes CDR1 MNHNY and CDR2 SVGAGI (reference sequence).

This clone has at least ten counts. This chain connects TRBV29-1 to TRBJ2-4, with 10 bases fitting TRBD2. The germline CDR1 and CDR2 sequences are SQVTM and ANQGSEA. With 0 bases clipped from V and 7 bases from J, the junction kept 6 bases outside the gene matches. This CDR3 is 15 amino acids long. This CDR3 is CSVEDLASGGNIQYF. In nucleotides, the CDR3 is TGCAGCGTTGAAGATCTAGCTAGCGGGGGTAACATTCAGTACTTC.

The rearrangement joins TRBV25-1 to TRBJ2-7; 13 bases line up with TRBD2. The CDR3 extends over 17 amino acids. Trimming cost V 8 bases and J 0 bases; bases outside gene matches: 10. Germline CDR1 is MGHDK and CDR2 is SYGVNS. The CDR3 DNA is TGTGCCAGCCCCCCGGGACTAGCGGGGCCCAGCTCCTACGAGCAGTACTTC. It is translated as CASPPGLAGPSSYEQYF.

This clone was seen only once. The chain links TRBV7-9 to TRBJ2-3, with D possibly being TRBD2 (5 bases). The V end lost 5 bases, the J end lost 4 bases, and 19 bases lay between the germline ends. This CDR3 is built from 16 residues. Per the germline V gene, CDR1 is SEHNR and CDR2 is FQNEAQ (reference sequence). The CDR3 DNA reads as TGTGCCAGCAGCCCCGGATTGGTGGGAGCGGCAGATACGCAGTATTTT. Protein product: CASSPGLVGAADTQYF.

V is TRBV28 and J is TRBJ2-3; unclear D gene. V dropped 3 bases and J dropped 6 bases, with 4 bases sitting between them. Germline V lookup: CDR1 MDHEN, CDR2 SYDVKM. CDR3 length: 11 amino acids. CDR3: CASSFSDTQYF. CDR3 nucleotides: TGTGCCAGCAGTTTTAGCGATACGCAGTATTTT.

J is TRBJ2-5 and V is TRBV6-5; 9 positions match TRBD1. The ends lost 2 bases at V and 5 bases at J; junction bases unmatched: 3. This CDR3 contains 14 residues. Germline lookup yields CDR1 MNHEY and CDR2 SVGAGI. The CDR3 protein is CASSYGGQGETQYF. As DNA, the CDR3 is TGTGCCAGCAGTTACGGAGGACAGGGGGAGACCCAGTACTTC.

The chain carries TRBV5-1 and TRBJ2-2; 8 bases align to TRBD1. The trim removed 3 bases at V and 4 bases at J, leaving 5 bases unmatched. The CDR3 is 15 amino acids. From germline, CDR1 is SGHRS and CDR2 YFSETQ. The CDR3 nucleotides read TGCGCCAGCAGCTACCAGGGGGCGGGCACCGGGGAGCTGTTTTTT. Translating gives CASSYQGAGTGELFF.

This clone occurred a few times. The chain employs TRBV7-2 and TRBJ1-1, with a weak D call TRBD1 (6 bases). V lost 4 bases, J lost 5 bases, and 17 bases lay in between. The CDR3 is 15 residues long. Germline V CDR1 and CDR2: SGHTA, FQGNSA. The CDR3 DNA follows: TGTGCCAGCAGCTCCGGACTTGGGGGCGGGACTGAAGCTTTCTTT. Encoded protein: CASSSGLGGGTEAFF.

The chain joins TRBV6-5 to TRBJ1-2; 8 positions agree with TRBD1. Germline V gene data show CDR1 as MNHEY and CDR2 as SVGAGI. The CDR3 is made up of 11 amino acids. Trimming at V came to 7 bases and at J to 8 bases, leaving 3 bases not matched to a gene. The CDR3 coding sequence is TGTGCCAGCAAAACAGGGGGAGGCTACACCTTC. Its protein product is CASKTGGGYTF.

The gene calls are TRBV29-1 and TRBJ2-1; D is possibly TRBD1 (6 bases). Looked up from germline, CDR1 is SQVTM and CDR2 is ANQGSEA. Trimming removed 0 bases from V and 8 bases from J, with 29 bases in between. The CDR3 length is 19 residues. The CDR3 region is CSVEDIPGQSSQLTHEQFF. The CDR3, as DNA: TGCAGCGTTGAAGATATCCCGGGACAAAGCAGCCAACTTACACATGAGCAGTTCTTC.

The CDR3 sequence is CASSLGQYNEQFF. The CDR3 region has the DNA TGTGCCAGCTCACTAGGACAGTACAATGAGCAGTTCTTC. V is TRBV18 and J is TRBJ2-1; the D gene is possibly TRBD1 (6 bases). Germline assignment: CDR1 KGHSH and CDR2 LQKENI. This CDR3 is 13 amino acids long. V was pared by 4 bases and J by 4 bases, with 8 bases between. The whole variable domain, remainder taken from reference TRBV18 and TRBJ2-1, is NAGVMQNPRHLVRRRGQEARLRCSPMKGHSHVYWYRQLPEEGLKFMVYLQKENIIDESGMPKERFSAEFPKEGPSILRIQQVVRGDSAAYFCASSLGQYNEQFFGPGTRLTVL.

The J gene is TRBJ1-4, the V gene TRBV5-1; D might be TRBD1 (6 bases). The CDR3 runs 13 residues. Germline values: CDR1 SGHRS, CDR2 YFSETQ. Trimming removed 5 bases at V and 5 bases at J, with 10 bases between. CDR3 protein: CASSSGQNEKLFF. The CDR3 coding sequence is TGCGCCAGCAGTTCCGGACAGAATGAAAAACTGTTTTTT.

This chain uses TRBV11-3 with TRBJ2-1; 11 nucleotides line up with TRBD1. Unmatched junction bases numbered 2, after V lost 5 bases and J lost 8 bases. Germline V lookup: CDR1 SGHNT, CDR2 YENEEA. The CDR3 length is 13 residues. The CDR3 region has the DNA TGTGCCAGCAGCCGGGGACAGGGGGATGAGCAGTTCTTC. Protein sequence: CASSRGQGDEQFF.

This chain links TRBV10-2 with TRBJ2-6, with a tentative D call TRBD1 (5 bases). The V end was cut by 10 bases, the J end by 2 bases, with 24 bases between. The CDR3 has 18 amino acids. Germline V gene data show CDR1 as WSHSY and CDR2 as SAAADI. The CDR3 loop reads CATVVEGREKTGANVLTF. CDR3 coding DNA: TGCGCCACCGTCGTTGAAGGCAGGGAAAAGACTGGGGCCAACGTCCTGACTTTC.

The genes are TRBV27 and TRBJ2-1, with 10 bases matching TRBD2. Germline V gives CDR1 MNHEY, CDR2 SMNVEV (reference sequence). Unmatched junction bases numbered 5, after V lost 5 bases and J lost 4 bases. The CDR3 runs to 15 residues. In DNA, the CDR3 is TGTGCCAGCAGTACAACTAGCGGGGTATACAATGAGCAGTTCTTC. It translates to CASSTTSGVYNEQFF.

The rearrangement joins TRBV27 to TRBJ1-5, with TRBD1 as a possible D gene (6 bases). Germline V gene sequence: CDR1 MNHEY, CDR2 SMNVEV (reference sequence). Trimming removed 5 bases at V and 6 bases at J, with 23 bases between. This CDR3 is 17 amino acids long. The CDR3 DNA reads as TGTGCCAGCAGTCCTCTGGCAGGGGTTAAGGTTTTTCAGCCCCAGCATTTT. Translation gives CASSPLAGVKVFQPQHF.

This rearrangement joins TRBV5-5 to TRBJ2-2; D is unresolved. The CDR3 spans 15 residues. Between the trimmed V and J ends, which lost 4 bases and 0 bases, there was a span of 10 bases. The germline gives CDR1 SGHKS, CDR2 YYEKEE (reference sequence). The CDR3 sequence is CASSPNRANTGELFF. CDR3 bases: TGTGCCAGCAGCCCGAACAGAGCGAACACCGGGGAGCTGTTTTTT.

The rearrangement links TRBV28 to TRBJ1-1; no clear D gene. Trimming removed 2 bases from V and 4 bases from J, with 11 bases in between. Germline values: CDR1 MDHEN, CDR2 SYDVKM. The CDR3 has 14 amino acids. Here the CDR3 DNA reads TGTGCCAGCAGTTTAGGAGGTCTGGGCACTGAAGCTTTCTTT. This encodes CASSLGGLGTEAFF.

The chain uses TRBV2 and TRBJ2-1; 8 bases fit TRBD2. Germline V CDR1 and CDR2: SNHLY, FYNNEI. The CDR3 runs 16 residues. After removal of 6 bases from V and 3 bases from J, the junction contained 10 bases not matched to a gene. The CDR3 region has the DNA TGTGCCAGCAGGGCTTTAGCGGGACTCGACTACAATGAGCAGTTCTTC. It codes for CASRALAGLDYNEQFF.

CDR3 bases: TGTGCCAGCAGCTCCACCGGCGAGCAGTACTTC. This encodes CASSSTGEQYF. The V call is TRBV6-5, the J call TRBJ2-7; no definite D call. CDR1 MNHEY and CDR2 SVGAGI come from the germline V gene. Deletions cut 6 bases from V and 6 bases from J, with 9 bases between. The CDR3 contains 11 residues.

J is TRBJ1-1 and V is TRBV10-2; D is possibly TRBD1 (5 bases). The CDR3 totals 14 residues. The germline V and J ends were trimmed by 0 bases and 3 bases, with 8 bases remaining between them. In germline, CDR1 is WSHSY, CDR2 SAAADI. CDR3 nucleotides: TGCGCCAGCAGTGAGTCGAAGGGGCACACTGAAGCTTTCTTT. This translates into CASSESKGHTEAFF.

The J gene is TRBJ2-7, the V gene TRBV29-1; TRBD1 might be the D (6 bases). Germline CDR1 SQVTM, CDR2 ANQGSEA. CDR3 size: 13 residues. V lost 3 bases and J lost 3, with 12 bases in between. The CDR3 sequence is CSVDSGVGYEQYF. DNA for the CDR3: TGCAGCGTTGATTCAGGGGTTGGCTACGAGCAGTACTTC.

The CDR3, as DNA: TGTGCCAGCAGCTTAGGAAGACAGGGGGGCGAGCAGTACTTC. It is translated as CASSLGRQGGEQYF. The rearrangement uses TRBV7-2 and TRBJ2-5; 9 bases line up with TRBD1. The DNA end favors TRBJ2-7, so the J call may be wrong. There are 14 residues in the CDR3. The germline gives CDR1 SGHTA, CDR2 FQGNSA.